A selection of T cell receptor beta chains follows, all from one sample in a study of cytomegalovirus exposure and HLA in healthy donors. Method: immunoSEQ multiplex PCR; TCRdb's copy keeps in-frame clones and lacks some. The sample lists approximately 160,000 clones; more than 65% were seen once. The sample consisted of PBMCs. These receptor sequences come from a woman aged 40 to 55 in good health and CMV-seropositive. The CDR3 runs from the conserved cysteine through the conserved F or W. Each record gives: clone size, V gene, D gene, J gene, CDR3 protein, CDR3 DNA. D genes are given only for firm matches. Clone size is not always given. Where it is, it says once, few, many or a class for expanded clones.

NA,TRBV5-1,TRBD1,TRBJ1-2,CASSPTGTGIANYGYTF,TGCGCCAGCAGCCCAACCGGGACAGGGATCGCTAACTATGGCTACACCTTC
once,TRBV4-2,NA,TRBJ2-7,CASSQKSGTKSYEQYF,TGTGCCAGCAGCCAAAAATCCGGGACAAAGAGCTACGAGCAGTACTTC
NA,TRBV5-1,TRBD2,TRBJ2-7,CASSPIPGLEGKEQYF,TGCGCCAGCAGCCCAATTCCGGGACTAGAGGGAAAGGAGCAGTACTTC
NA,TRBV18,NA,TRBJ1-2,CASSPPGPNYGYPF,TGTGCCAGCTCACCACCAGGCCCTAACTATGGCTACCCCTTC
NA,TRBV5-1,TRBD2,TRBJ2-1,CASRAPTSGGPSVHEQFF,TGCGCCAGCAGGGCCCCAACTAGCGGGGGGCCTTCTGTCCATGAGCAGTTCTTC
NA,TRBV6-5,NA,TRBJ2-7,CASSYGANSYEQYF,TGTGCCAGCAGTTACGGGGCGAACTCCTACGAGCAGTACTTC
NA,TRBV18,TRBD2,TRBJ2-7,CASSPLGAGSSYEQYF,TGTGCCAGCTCACCACTTGGAGCGGGGTCCTCCTACGAGCAGTACTTC
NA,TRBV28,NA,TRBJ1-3,CASRGDLSSGNTIYF,TGTGCCAGCAGGGGGGACTTAAGCTCTGGAAACACCATATATTTT
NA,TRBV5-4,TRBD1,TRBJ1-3,CASSKTGGAGNTIYF,TGTGCCAGCAGCAAAACAGGGGGGGCTGGAAACACCATATATTTT
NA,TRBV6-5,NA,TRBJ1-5,CASSHRDQPQHF,TGTGCCAGCAGCCACAGGGATCAGCCCCAGCATTTT
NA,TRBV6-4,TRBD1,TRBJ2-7,CARSQTGQSYEQYF,TGTGCCAGGTCTCAAACGGGACAGTCCTACGAGCAGTACTTC
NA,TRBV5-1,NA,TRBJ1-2,CASSLASQGTKGYPF,TGCGCCAGCAGCTTGGCGTCCCAGGGAACTAAAGGCTACCCCTTC
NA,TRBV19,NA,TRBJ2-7,CASSIRVGVRGDEQYF,TGTGCCAGTAGTATTCGGGTCGGCGTCAGGGGCGACGAGCAGTACTTC
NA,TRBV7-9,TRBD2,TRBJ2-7,CASRYGTSGRYEQYF,TGTGCCAGCAGATACGGGACTAGCGGGAGGTACGAGCAGTACTTC
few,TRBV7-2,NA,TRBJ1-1,CASSWGQGTGTEAFF,TGTGCCAGCAGCTGGGGGCAGGGAACGGGCACTGAAGCTTTCTTT